One sample yielded the 29 T cell receptor beta chains listed below, sequenced in a study of blood T cell repertoires in COVID-19. Profiling relied on immunoSEQ multiplex PCR, and the TCRdb table lists in-frame clones only, not all of them. The sample yields a few hundred thousand clones, around 83% seen once. Sequenced input: peripheral blood. These receptors originate from a human donor in a cohort sampled during active COVID-19.

This clone was detected only once. The chain has TRBV5-1 and TRBJ2-2; TRBD2 matches at 7 bases. J lost 4 bases, V lost 2 bases, and 14 bases had no gene match. Germline V gene sequence: CDR1 SGHRS, CDR2 YFSETQ. CDR3 size: 18 residues. The CDR3 sequence is CASSLATGGIVSTGELFF. The CDR3 region has the DNA TGCGCCAGCAGCTTAGCAACGGGAGGTATTGTGAGCACCGGGGAGCTGTTTTTT.

The chain couples TRBV7-9 to TRBJ2-5; TRBD2 matches 9 bases. The length of the CDR3 is 16 residues. V gave up 5 bases and J gave up 5 bases; unmatched junction bases: 12. Germline-derived CDR1 and CDR2 are SEHNR and FQNEAQ (reference sequence). The CDR3 bases are TGTGCCAGCAGCACGCTATCGGGACTAGCTTCGGAGACCCAGTACTTC. This sequence encodes CASSTLSGLASETQYF.

The chain has TRBV24-1 and TRBJ2-5, with 7 bases fitting TRBD1. The CDR3 sequence is 14 residues long. The V segment lost 5 bases and the J segment 4 bases; nucleotides outside the gene matches: 6. Germline V gene lookup returns CDR1 KGHDR and CDR2 SFDVKD. The CDR3: CATSGTGAGETQYF. CDR3 nucleotide sequence: TGTGCCACCAGTGGTACAGGGGCCGGAGAGACCCAGTACTTC.

The V gene is TRBV10-2, the J gene TRBJ1-5; 7 bases align to TRBD1. Looked up from germline, CDR1 is WSHSY and CDR2 is SAAADI. Unmatched junction bases numbered 0, after V lost 6 bases and J lost 4 bases. The CDR3 is 12 amino acids. As DNA, the CDR3 is TGCGCCAGCAGACAGGGGAATCAGCCCCAGCATTTT. Amino acids: CASRQGNQPQHF.

The chain combines TRBV18 with TRBJ1-1, with a possible D match to TRBD1 (5 bases). Germline V gene sequence: CDR1 KGHSH, CDR2 LQKENI. V lost 3 bases and J lost 4, with 12 bases in between. CDR3 length: 14 amino acids. The CDR3 region is CASSPRAVSTEAFF. The CDR3 region has the DNA TGTGCCAGCTCACCCAGGGCTGTGAGCACTGAAGCTTTCTTT.

V and J are TRBV6-5 and TRBJ2-3; the match to TRBD2 covers 10 bases. V lost 6 bases, J lost 2 bases, and 5 bases stayed unmatched. Per the germline V gene, CDR1 is MNHEY and CDR2 is SVGAGI. CDR3 length equals 15 residues. The CDR3 spells CASRPSGRVTDTQYF. The CDR3 coding sequence is TGTGCCAGCAGGCCGAGCGGGAGGGTCACAGATACGCAGTATTTT.

The chain uses TRBV1 and TRBJ1-1; whether TRBD1, the table's D call, matches the DNA was not checked. TRBV1 is tagged as a pseudogene. The CDR3 totals 12 residues. CDR3 bases: TGCACCAGCAGCCAGTCGCATACAGAAGCTTTCTTT. Encoded protein: CTSSQSHTEAFF.

The chain employs TRBV7-2 and TRBJ1-4; perhaps TRBD1 as D (6 bases). Germline V gives CDR1 SGHTA, CDR2 FQGNSA. Trimming took 5 bases from V and 8 from J, leaving 15 bases between them. The CDR3 sequence is 14 residues long. CDR3 nucleotide sequence: TGTGCCAGCAGCCGGCCAGGGGTGGGAGAAAAACTGTTTTTT. Protein product: CASSRPGVGEKLFF. The full variable domain, rest sourced from reference TRBV7-2 and TRBJ1-4, is GAGVSQSPSNKVTEKGKDVELRCDPISGHTALYWYRQSLGQGLEFLIYFQGNSAPDKSGLPSDRFSAERTGGSVSTLTIQRTQQEDSAVYLCASSRPGVGEKLFFGSGTQLSVL.

The chain employs TRBV5-1 and TRBJ2-3; D gene unclear. The germline CDR1 and CDR2 sequences are SGHRS and YFSETQ. The CDR3 contains 14 residues. Trimming took off 2 bases at V and 1 base at J, with 8 bases between the two ends. CDR3 sequence reads: CASSFRQGTDTQYF. The CDR3 coding sequence is TGCGCCAGCAGCTTCCGTCAGGGCACAGATACGCAGTATTTT.

This rearrangement joins TRBV29-1 to TRBJ1-1, with TRBD1 matching 9 bases. The germline V gene encodes CDR1 SQVTM and CDR2 ANQGSEA. V was clipped by 7 bases and J by 5 bases; unmatched bases: 5. The CDR3 runs to 12 residues. The CDR3 loop is CSDSQGATEAFF. The CDR3 DNA follows: TGCAGCGATTCACAGGGGGCTACTGAAGCTTTCTTT.

This chain connects TRBV10-1 to TRBJ1-4; D possibly corresponds to TRBD1 (5 bases). This CDR3 contains 13 residues. Germline V CDR1 and CDR2: WNHNN, SYGVQD (reference sequence). Trimming removed 4 bases at V and 4 bases at J, with 7 bases between. The CDR3 is CASSGQINEKLFF. The CDR3 DNA follows: TGCGCCAGCAGTGGACAGATTAATGAAAAACTGTTTTTT.

The chain carries TRBV28 and TRBJ2-5; D uncertain. CDR1 and CDR2 from the germline V gene are MDHEN and SYDVKM. This CDR3 spans 12 amino acids. V lost 4 bases, J lost 4 bases, and 7 bases lay in between. The CDR3 DNA reads as TGTGCCAGCAGTTCAAGAGGAGAGACCCAGTACTTC. It encodes CASSSRGETQYF.

This chain connects TRBV27 to TRBJ2-3, with 7 bases identical to TRBD2. Germline V gene sequence: CDR1 MNHEY, CDR2 SMNVEV (reference sequence). This CDR3 is 15 amino acids long. The junction had 5 bases not matched to a gene; V was cut back by 2 bases and J by 3 bases. The CDR3 here is CASSLGPGRTDTQYF. CDR3 bases: TGTGCCAGCAGTTTAGGACCCGGGAGGACAGATACGCAGTATTTT.

The gene calls are TRBV3-1 (or the pseudogene TRBV3-2) and TRBJ2-2; 8 bases line up with TRBD2. The CDR3 runs 17 residues. The V segment lost 3 bases and the J segment 6 bases; nucleotides outside the gene matches: 12. CDR1 and CDR2 from the germline V gene are LGHDT and YNNKEL (reference sequence). The CDR3 loop reads CASSQYPRGRNAGELFF. In DNA, the CDR3 is TGTGCCAGCAGCCAGTATCCACGCGGGAGGAATGCCGGGGAGCTGTTTTTT.

CDR3 nucleotides: TGTGCCAGCAGCTCATCGGGGGGGTCCTACGAGCAGTACTTC. It specifies CASSSSGGSYEQYF. The chain recombines TRBV28 with TRBJ2-7; TRBD2 agrees at 8 bases. The CDR3 spans 14 residues. CDR1 is MDHEN and CDR2 is SYDVKM in the germline V gene. V was clipped by 6 bases and J by 1 base; unmatched bases: 5.

V is TRBV14 and J is TRBJ1-1; D perhaps matches TRBD1 (6 bases). V dropped 3 bases and J dropped 0 bases, with 8 bases sitting between them. CDR3 length: 14 amino acids. Germline V gene data show CDR1 as SGHDN and CDR2 as FVKESK. The DNA for the CDR3 is TGTGCCAGCAGCCACAGGGGAATGAACACTGAAGCTTTCTTT. Its protein product is CASSHRGMNTEAFF.

In DNA, the CDR3 is TGCGCCAGCAGCTTGGGGGTAGCCTCAATAACCGGGGAGCTGTTTTTT. Translation: CASSLGVASITGELFF. The chain carries TRBV5-1 and TRBJ2-2; D ambiguous. The V gene's germline CDR1 is SGHRS and CDR2 YFSETQ. CDR3 length equals 16 residues. V was shortened by 0 bases and J by 5 bases, with 14 bases between the two germline ends.

This CDR3 reads CASSLSGTSYGYTF. The CDR3 DNA reads as TGTGCCAGCAGCTTATCAGGTACAAGTTATGGCTACACCTTC. V usage is TRBV7-2 and J usage is TRBJ1-2, with unresolved D. V was pared by 2 bases and J by 5 bases, with 12 bases between. This CDR3 spans 14 amino acids. Germline lookup yields CDR1 SGHTA and CDR2 FQGNSA.

The chain combines TRBV2 with TRBJ2-7, with D possibly TRBD2 on 6 matching bases. Germline V gene data show CDR1 as SNHLY and CDR2 as FYNNEI. Trimming took 3 bases from V and 3 from J, leaving 9 bases between them. The CDR3 consists of 13 residues. Here the CDR3 reads CASSDGGIYEQYF. The DNA for the CDR3 is TGTGCCAGCAGTGATGGAGGGATCTACGAGCAGTACTTC.

This clone came up once. The chain couples TRBV15 to TRBJ1-1; 10 bases are a match to TRBD1. J was trimmed by 3 bases and V by 5 bases; bases with no gene match: 6. From germline, CDR1 is LNHNV and CDR2 YYDKDF (reference sequence). The CDR3 has 15 residues. The CDR3 here is CATSGRDRGDTEAFF. DNA for the CDR3: TGTGCCACCAGCGGGCGGGACAGGGGCGACACTGAAGCTTTCTTT.

The chain links TRBV18 to TRBJ2-5, with 9 bases identical to TRBD1. Germline CDR1 reads KGHSH; CDR2 reads LQKENI. J lost 4 bases, V lost 6 bases, and 9 bases had no gene match. There are 15 residues in the CDR3. In DNA form, the CDR3 reads TGTGCCAGCTCTCCGGGACAGGGTATGACAGAGACCCAGTACTTC. Protein product: CASSPGQGMTETQYF.

The table lists this clone with a few counts. The chain carries TRBV4-2 and TRBJ2-1; 11 bases align to TRBD2. CDR1 LGHNA and CDR2 YNFKEQ come from the germline V gene. With V trimmed by 1 base and J by 10 bases, 6 bases remained unmatched. This CDR3 is built from 15 residues. CDR3 amino acids: CASSQAGTSGREQFF. CDR3 sequence (DNA): TGTGCCAGCAGCCAAGCCGGGACTAGCGGTCGGGAGCAGTTCTTC.

The chain employs TRBV9 and TRBJ2-3, with 8 bases lining up with TRBD1. The CDR3 length is 17 residues. CDR1 and CDR2 (germline): SGDLS, YYNGEE. Trimming cost V 3 bases and J 1 base; bases outside gene matches: 10. CDR3: CASSAFRGLERTDTQYF. The CDR3, as DNA: TGTGCCAGCAGCGCTTTCAGGGGGCTCGAGCGCACAGATACGCAGTATTTT. The variable domain in full, with the rest retrieved from reference TRBV9 and TRBJ2-3, is DSGVTQTPKHLITATGQRVTLRCSPRSGDLSVYWYQQSLDQGLQFLIQYYNGEERAKGNILERFSAQQFPDLHSELNLSSLELGDSALYFCASSAFRGLERTDTQYFGPGTRLTVL.

The chain couples TRBV28 to TRBJ2-7; 9 bases align to TRBD1. V lost 5 bases to trimming and J lost 5 bases; unmatched junction nucleotides: 10. This CDR3 contains 15 residues. Germline V gives CDR1 MDHEN, CDR2 SYDVKM. This CDR3 is CASSHHGTGKHEQYF. Written as DNA, the CDR3 is TGTGCCAGCAGTCACCACGGGACAGGGAAACACGAGCAGTACTTC.

This chain connects TRBV6-5 to TRBJ2-5; TRBD2 agrees at 8 bases. CDR1 MNHEY and CDR2 SVGAGI come from the germline V gene. V lost 6 bases, J lost 5 bases, and 11 bases stayed unmatched. This CDR3 comprises 15 residues. CDR3 in amino acids: CASSQPGLGLETQYF. The CDR3 nucleotides read TGTGCCAGCAGCCAACCGGGACTAGGTTTGGAGACCCAGTACTTC.

The chain recombines TRBV29-1 with TRBJ2-2; D not resolved. The ends were cut back, 4 bases at V and 3 bases at J, with 12 bases in the middle. The CDR3 consists of 14 residues. Per germline, CDR1 SQVTM and CDR2 ANQGSEA. The CDR3, as DNA: TGCAGCGTTGTTCACCGAGATTACACCGGGGAGCTGTTTTTT. As protein: CSVVHRDYTGELFF.

The gene calls are TRBV3-1 (or the pseudogene TRBV3-2) and TRBJ2-2, with no clear D. Germline CDR1 LGHDT, CDR2 YNNKEL (reference sequence). Trimming left V 5 bases short and J 8 bases short, with 6 bases between. This CDR3 region has 11 residues. CDR3 sequence reads: CASSGMGELFF. CDR3 in DNA: TGTGCCAGCAGCGGCATGGGGGAGCTGTTTTTT.

This clone was picked up a small number of times. This chain links TRBV18 with TRBJ2-5; maybe TRBD2 (5 bases). The CDR3 has 13 residues. Looked up from germline, CDR1 is KGHSH and CDR2 is LQKENI. The V gene lost 3 bases and the J gene lost 4 bases, with 9 bases spanning the gap. The CDR3 is CASSPPEVETQYF. The CDR3 DNA follows: TGTGCCAGCTCACCGCCGGAGGTAGAGACCCAGTACTTC.

The chain employs TRBV7-2 and TRBJ2-5; 8 nucleotides line up with TRBD1. This CDR3 comprises 14 residues. The J segment lost 5 bases and the V segment lost 3 bases, leaving 5 bases of the junction unmatched. Per germline, CDR1 SGHTA and CDR2 FQGNSA. The CDR3 DNA is TGTGCCAGCAGCTTGACAGGGGCGGGCGAGACCCAGTACTTC. Its translation is CASSLTGAGETQYF.